The 29 T cell receptor beta chains presented below share a single source sample, sequenced in a study of early T cells in non-severe SARS-CoV-2 infection. TCRdb recomputed calls from the 5' RACE reads with MiXCR, one row per CDR3 protein. Of tens of thousands of distinct CDR3 sequences listed, about 17% are singletons. The sequencing used whole blood, collected at baseline. The receptors originated from an adult who was a healthcare worker with PCR-confirmed SARS-CoV-2 infection or an uninfected control (not recorded which).

The V call is TRBV12-3 or TRBV12-4, the J call TRBJ2-3; 7 bases align to TRBD1. The J segment lost 5 bases and the V segment lost 5 bases, leaving 7 bases of the junction unmatched. The CDR3 contains 14 residues. The CDR3 sequence: CASSEHRDRDTQYF. The CDR3 DNA sequence: TGTGCCAGCAGTGAACACCGGGACAGAGATACGCAGTATTTT.

The rearrangement links TRBV9 to TRBJ1-1, with a weak D call TRBD1 (5 bases). The V gene lost 2 bases and the J gene lost 3 bases, with 14 bases spanning the gap. The CDR3 is 15 residues long. Germline V lookup: CDR1 SGDLS, CDR2 YYNGEE. The CDR3 DNA reads TGTGCCAGCAGCGTCGGCCCGCAGGGAGACACTGAAGCTTTCTTT. As protein: CASSVGPQGDTEAFF.

This chain uses TRBV11-2 with TRBJ2-7; 13 positions agree with TRBD2. V shed 5 bases, J shed 3 bases, and the junction held 4 bases outside the gene matches. The CDR3 is made up of 15 amino acids. CDR1 is SGHAT and CDR2 is FQNNGV in the germline V gene. The CDR3 spells CASSTGTSGIYEQYF. The CDR3, as DNA: TGTGCCAGCAGCACCGGGACTAGCGGGATCTACGAGCAGTACTTC.

The rearrangement joins TRBV28 to TRBJ1-5, with TRBD1 matching over 8 bases. The CDR3 totals 15 residues. Germline CDR1 and CDR2: MDHEN and SYDVKM. V lost 6 bases and J lost 1; bases outside the gene matches: 5. CDR3: CASSPSGGSNQPQHF. CDR3 DNA: TGTGCCAGCAGCCCCTCAGGGGGCAGCAATCAGCCCCAGCATTTT.

The chain combines TRBV18 with TRBJ2-5, with a possible D match to TRBD1 (6 bases). Trimming shortened V by 7 bases and J by 2 bases, and 17 bases separated the two germline ends. This CDR3 has 15 residues. Looked up from germline, CDR1 is KGHSH and CDR2 is LQKENI. The CDR3 is CASFARQVPQETQYF. CDR3 sequence (DNA): TGTGCCAGCTTCGCAAGACAGGTGCCGCAAGAGACCCAGTACTTC. Full variable domain (outside the CDR3, taken from reference TRBV18 and TRBJ2-5): NAGVMQNPRHLVRRRGQEARLRCSPMKGHSHVYWYRQLPEEGLKFMVYLQKENIIDESGMPKERFSAEFPKEGPSILRIQQVVRGDSAAYFCASFARQVPQETQYFGPGTRLLVL.

The chain carries TRBV5-1 and TRBJ1-1; D unclear. The germline V gene has CDR1 SGHRS and CDR2 YFSETQ. This CDR3 has 16 amino acids. Trimming took 5 bases from V and 3 from J, leaving 20 bases between them. Here the CDR3 reads CASRVHGVTVDTEAFF. CDR3 DNA sequence: TGCGCCAGCAGGGTCCACGGAGTCACAGTGGACACTGAAGCTTTCTTT.

Only a few counts were recorded for this clonotype. The V gene is TRBV20-1, the J gene TRBJ2-3, with D perhaps assigned TRBD1 or TRBD2 (5 bases each). Trimming took 5 bases from V and 1 from J, leaving 13 bases between them. The CDR3 loop spans 14 amino acids. Looked up from germline, CDR1 is DFQATT and CDR2 is SNEGSKA (reference sequence). The CDR3, as DNA: TGCAGTGCTGTGGGACCAGCCCGCACAGATACGCAGTATTTT. This encodes CSAVGPARTDTQYF.

This clonotype was found many times. The rearrangement links TRBV2 to TRBJ1-4; 7 bases are a match to TRBD1. The germline CDR1 and CDR2 sequences are SNHLY and FYNNEI. This CDR3 comprises 15 residues. The V gene end was trimmed by 2 bases and the J gene end by 6 bases; junction bases not matched to a gene: 6. DNA of the CDR3: TGTGCCAGCAGTGAACCCCAGGGGGGTGATGAAAAACTGTTTTTT. Its translation: CASSEPQGGDEKLFF.

The chain couples TRBV20-1 to TRBJ1-2; D perhaps matches TRBD1 (6 bases). The V gene's germline CDR1 is DFQATT and CDR2 SNEGSKA (reference sequence). This CDR3 spans 18 amino acids. Trimming removed 5 bases from V and 2 bases from J, with 27 bases in between. The CDR3 is CSAGTGMVRLHLNYGYTF. The CDR3 nucleotides read TGCAGTGCTGGTACAGGGATGGTTCGCCTCCACTTAAACTATGGCTACACCTTC.

This rearrangement joins TRBV6-5 to TRBJ2-7; 9 nucleotides align to TRBD1. V lost 0 bases to trimming and J lost 4 bases; unmatched junction nucleotides: 7. The CDR3 extends over 16 amino acids. Germline lookup yields CDR1 MNHEY and CDR2 SVGAGI. This CDR3 is CASSYSTGQGRYEQYF. CDR3 DNA sequence: TGTGCCAGCAGTTACTCGACCGGACAGGGGAGGTACGAGCAGTACTTC.

This clonotype was observed a handful of times. The rearrangement links TRBV10-3 to TRBJ2-4; 9 bases fit TRBD1. V shed 2 bases and J 10 bases; nucleotides not matched to a gene: 12. This CDR3 contains 16 residues. The V gene's germline CDR1 is ENHRY and CDR2 SYGVKD. CDR3: CAISEDGTGKSVIQYF. CDR3 DNA: TGTGCCATCAGTGAGGATGGGACAGGGAAATCGGTTATTCAGTACTTC.

At least ten counts were recorded for this clonotype. The gene calls are TRBV20-1 and TRBJ2-2; D is possibly TRBD2 (5 bases). CDR1 and CDR2 from the germline V gene are DFQATT and SNEGSKA (reference sequence). Deletions cut 0 bases from V and 0 bases from J, with 8 bases between. The CDR3 totals 15 residues. CDR3 residues: CSARDSGSNTGELFF. The CDR3 coding sequence is TGCAGTGCTAGAGATTCGGGGTCGAACACCGGGGAGCTGTTTTTT.

This clonotype was observed a handful of times. The genes are TRBV19 and TRBJ1-5, with D possibly TRBD1 on 5 matching bases. CDR1 LNHDA and CDR2 SQIVND come from the germline V gene (reference sequence). The CDR3 sequence is 14 residues long. V was trimmed by 5 bases and J by 1 base, leaving 9 bases between them. The CDR3 sequence: CASSPRGSNQPQHF. CDR3 sequence (DNA): TGTGCCAGTAGTCCCCGGGGCAGCAATCAGCCCCAGCATTTT.

This clonotype was observed a few times. The V call is TRBV6-2 or TRBV6-3, the J call TRBJ2-3, with TRBD2 matching 7 bases. Germline V gene sequence: CDR1 MNHEY, CDR2 SVGEGT. With 4 bases clipped from V and 3 bases from J, the junction kept 7 bases outside the gene matches. This CDR3 contains 15 residues. The CDR3 bases are TGTGCCAGCAGTTGGATTGGTAGCGGGACAGATACGCAGTATTTT. It yields the protein CASSWIGSGTDTQYF.

This clonotype occurred many times. V and J are TRBV12-3 or TRBV12-4 and TRBJ2-7, with D possibly matching TRBD1 (6 bases). This CDR3 has 14 residues. The V and J ends lost 2 bases and 2 bases respectively, with 10 bases between them. CDR3 residues: CASSLYRAPYEQYF. The DNA for the CDR3 is TGTGCCAGCAGTTTATACAGGGCACCCTACGAGCAGTACTTC.

J is TRBJ1-5 and V is TRBV28; D remains unclear. The CDR3 loop spans 16 amino acids. With 6 bases removed from V and 0 bases from J, the gap between germline ends came to 15 bases. Germline lookup yields CDR1 MDHEN and CDR2 SYDVKM. CDR3 protein: CASSASLSYSNQPQHF. CDR3 DNA: TGTGCCAGCAGCGCGTCCCTCTCCTATAGCAATCAGCCCCAGCATTTT. Combining the CDR3 with reference TRBV28 and TRBJ1-5 gives the whole variable domain DVKVTQSSRYLVKRTGEKVFLECVQDMDHENMFWYRQDPGLGLRLIYFSYDVKMKEKGDIPEGYSVSREKKERFSLILESASTNQTSMYLCASSASLSYSNQPQHFGDGTRLSIL.

J is TRBJ1-6 and V is TRBV20-1, with 9 bases lining up with TRBD1. After removal of 3 bases from V and 9 bases from J, the junction contained 6 bases not matched to a gene. Germline loops: CDR1 DFQATT, CDR2 SNEGSKA (reference sequence). There are 14 residues in the CDR3. CDR3: CSARDRGDRSPLHF. As DNA, the CDR3 is TGCAGTGCTAGGGACAGGGGTGACCGTTCACCCCTCCACTTT.

The chain uses TRBV13 and TRBJ1-3, with a tentative D call TRBD1 (5 bases). Germline values: CDR1 PRHDT, CDR2 FYEKMQ (reference sequence). The CDR3 consists of 16 residues. The V end was cut by 3 bases, the J end by 3 bases, with 15 bases between. CDR3 coding DNA: TGTGCCAGCAGCTTCGAACCCGGGGCGGTTGGAAACACCATATATTTT. It specifies CASSFEPGAVGNTIYF.

This clonotype occurred many times. The chain employs TRBV20-1 and TRBJ1-5; possible D gene TRBD1, 5 bases. The CDR3 is 16 residues long. In germline, CDR1 is DFQATT, CDR2 SNEGSKA (reference sequence). The germline V and J ends were trimmed by 5 bases and 3 bases, with 20 bases remaining between them. The CDR3 reads CSAQERQGWANQPQHF. The CDR3 nucleotides read TGCAGTGCTCAGGAGAGGCAGGGTTGGGCCAATCAGCCCCAGCATTTT.

The gene calls are TRBV3-1 and TRBJ2-7; D gene uncertain. The CDR3 is 16 amino acids. The V and J ends lost 1 base and 6 bases respectively, with 19 bases between them. CDR1 and CDR2 from the germline V gene are LGHDT and YNNKEL (reference sequence). The CDR3 bases are TGTGCCAGCAGCCAAGGAGGCGGAGCTGTTAACCGCGAGCAGTACTTC. Amino acids: CASSQGGGAVNREQYF.

The chain couples TRBV20-1 to TRBJ2-1; 8 bases agree with TRBD1. The CDR3 length is 14 residues. Germline values: CDR1 DFQATT, CDR2 SNEGSKA (reference sequence). J was trimmed by 0 bases and V by 3 bases; bases with no gene match: 1. For the CDR3, the DNA is TGCAGTGCTAGGGGGACAGGCTCCTACAATGAGCAGTTCTTC. Its protein is CSARGTGSYNEQFF.

The chain combines TRBV2 with TRBJ1-2; D gene uncertain. CDR3 length: 14 amino acids. Germline assignment: CDR1 SNHLY and CDR2 FYNNEI. The ends were cut back, 8 bases at V and 4 bases at J, with 17 bases in the middle. Here the CDR3 DNA reads TGTGCCAGCCAGGAAGCTCTGTATGGCTATGGCTACACCTTC. Amino acid sequence: CASQEALYGYGYTF.

The chain couples TRBV14 to TRBJ1-1; D remains unclear. The CDR3 length is 13 residues. Germline V lookup: CDR1 SGHDN, CDR2 FVKESK. V dropped 2 bases and J dropped 5 bases, with 9 bases sitting between them. CDR3 protein: CASSQSSRTEAFF. CDR3 DNA: TGTGCCAGCAGCCAATCTAGTCGGACTGAAGCTTTCTTT.

The chain links TRBV12-3 or TRBV12-4 to TRBJ2-3, with 8 bases matching TRBD2. The CDR3 has 14 residues. Trimming took 6 bases from V and 4 from J; bases not matched to a gene: 6. The CDR3 region has the DNA TGTGCCAGCAGGCAAGCGGGGGTATCAGATACGCAGTATTTT. As protein: CASRQAGVSDTQYF.

This chain joins TRBV19 and TRBJ1-5; D uncertain. V was pared by 3 bases and J by 2 bases, with 11 bases between. Germline V gene lookup returns CDR1 LNHDA and CDR2 SQIVND (reference sequence). The CDR3 covers 15 residues. CDR3 loop: CASSMQSRGNQPQHF. The DNA of the CDR3 is TGTGCCAGTAGTATGCAGTCAAGGGGCAATCAGCCCCAGCATTTT.

The rearrangement uses TRBV12-3 or TRBV12-4 and TRBJ1-2, with 8 bases aligning to TRBD1. V dropped 5 bases and J dropped 8; count of bases not matched to a gene: 10. This CDR3 spans 14 amino acids. CDR3 sequence: CASSTPGQVKGYTF. DNA of the CDR3: TGTGCCAGCAGTACACCGGGACAGGTTAAGGGCTACACCTTC.

The chain carries TRBV11-1 and TRBJ2-4; D is perhaps TRBD1 (6 bases). The CDR3 extends over 14 amino acids. Germline lookup yields CDR1 SGHAT and CDR2 FQDESV (reference sequence). V gave up 3 bases and J gave up 6 bases, with 12 bases separating them. CDR3 sequence reads: CASSFLRTANIQYF. The CDR3 DNA follows: TGTGCCAGCAGCTTTCTTAGGACAGCAAACATTCAGTACTTC.

This chain joins TRBV15 and TRBJ2-5; 7 bases agree with TRBD2. Germline assignment: CDR1 LNHNV and CDR2 YYDKDF (reference sequence). V was pared by 5 bases and J by 5 bases, with 2 bases of the junction left unmatched. CDR3 length equals 12 residues. CDR3 coding DNA: TGTGCCACCAGCGGGGGGGAGGAGACCCAGTACTTC. As protein: CATSGGEETQYF.

The CDR3 DNA reads TGTGCCAGCAGCTCCCAAACACCTGAAGCTTTCTTT. This encodes CASSSQTPEAFF. The V and J genes are TRBV7-9 and TRBJ1-1; D gene unclear. V lost 4 bases and J 6 bases, leaving 9 bases between the germline ends. This CDR3 has 12 residues. Germline CDR1 reads SEHNR; CDR2 reads FQNEAQ (reference sequence).